What follows describes a single T cell receptor beta chain. The Seattle patients, enrolled during active infection, were followed longitudinally. The CDR3 consists of 12 residues. Germline CDR1 is ENHRY and CDR2 is SYGVKD. The ends lost 10 bases at V and 5 bases at J; junction bases unmatched: 6. The sample comes from a study of blood T cell repertoires in COVID-19. Looking at the study overall: The United States, Italy and Spain were the sources of the acute and convalescent COVID-19 samples. Sample material is recorded as cDNA or gDNA derived from T cells, B-cell-depleted T cells, or PBMCs.

Original handling: From reference gene primer amplification, estimates of nucleated cell counts were derived. Here immunoSEQ multiplex PCR was the method, and the copy in TCRdb shows in-frame clones only, minus some. D and trimming come from the DNA, and the V and J calls and clone size come from that table. The data show hundreds of thousands of clones, with around 89% seen just once and 6% to 6.5% held by the top ten. The sample comprised peripheral blood. The V and J genes are TRBV10-3 and TRBJ2-7; TRBD1 agrees at 9 bases. The sequence came from a young woman with COVID-19, enrolled during active disease. CDR3 residues: CATRQGVDEQYF. The CDR3 DNA is TGTGCCACGAGACAGGGGGTGGACGAGCAGTACTTC.